A single T cell receptor beta chain is shown here with its context. The record originates from a study of cytomegalovirus exposure and HLA in healthy donors. With 60 Vbeta and 13 Jbeta primers, the PCR was carried out. Method: immunoSEQ multiplex PCR; TCRdb's copy keeps in-frame clones and lacks some. The profile covers 100,000 to 150,000 clones, with over 75% appearing a single time and 9.5% to 15% taken by the ten largest. Between the trimmed V and J ends, which lost 4 bases and 13 bases, there was a span of 18 bases. Germline CDR1 reads SGHTS; CDR2 reads YDEGEE. CDR3 length equals 13 residues. The chain links TRBV5-8 to TRBJ2-1, with D tentatively TRBD2 (6 bases). The specimen was PBMCs. This TCR was recovered from a woman aged 40 to 50 in good health and CMV-seropositive. This CDR3 is CASSRMGGRGQFF. The CDR3 region has the DNA TGTGCCAGCAGCCGCATGGGGGGTAGAGGTCAGTTCTTC.